This TCR beta chain was found in a study of PD-L1 blockade in urothelial cancer. Study at large: About nine tenths of the roughly 29 patients comprised males who had bladder-origin urothelial cancer.

Study-wide results and caveats: At the 3-week point, tumor-associated blood clones expanded more in durable-benefit patients.

Method: immunoSEQ multiplex PCR; TCRdb's copy keeps in-frame clones and lacks some. Here the sample spans tens of thousands of clones, 85% being singletons. The sample's time point: pretreatment peripheral blood. As to this clone: Antigen specificity is unknown.

Material: PBMCs, obtained around atezolizumab (anti-PD-L1) treatment. The TCR sequence derives from a man older than 75 with urothelial cancer.

CDR3 DNA sequence: TGTGCCAGCGAGGACAGGGGCCGTTCCTACGAGCAGTACTTC. It codes for CASEDRGRSYEQYF. The J gene is TRBJ2-7, the V gene TRBV28; 9 bases map to TRBD1. The V and J ends lost 8 bases and 1 base, in that order; junction bases with no gene match: 6. This CDR3 is 14 amino acids long. The V gene's germline CDR1 is MDHEN and CDR2 SYDVKM.